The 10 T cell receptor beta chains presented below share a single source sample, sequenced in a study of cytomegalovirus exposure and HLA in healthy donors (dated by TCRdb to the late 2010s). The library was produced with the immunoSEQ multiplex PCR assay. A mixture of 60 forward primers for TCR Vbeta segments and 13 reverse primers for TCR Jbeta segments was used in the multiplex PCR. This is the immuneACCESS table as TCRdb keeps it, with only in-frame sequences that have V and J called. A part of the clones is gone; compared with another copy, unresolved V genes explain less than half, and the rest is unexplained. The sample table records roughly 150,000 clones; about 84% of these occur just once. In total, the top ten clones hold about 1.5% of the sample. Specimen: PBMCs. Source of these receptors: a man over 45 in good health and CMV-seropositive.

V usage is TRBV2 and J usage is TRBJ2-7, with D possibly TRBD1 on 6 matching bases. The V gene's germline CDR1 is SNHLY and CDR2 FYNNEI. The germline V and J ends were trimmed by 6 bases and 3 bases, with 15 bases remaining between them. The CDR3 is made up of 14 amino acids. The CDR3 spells CASRRTAVHYEQYF. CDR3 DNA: TGTGCCAGCAGGCGGACAGCCGTTCACTACGAGCAGTACTTC.

This chain's CDR3 is CSVLLDSYEQYF. CDR3 DNA: TGCAGCGTTCTTTTGGACAGTTACGAGCAGTACTTC. The J gene is TRBJ2-7, the V gene TRBV29-1; D is perhaps TRBD1 (6 bases). Looked up from germline, CDR1 is SQVTM and CDR2 is ANQGSEA. The V gene lost 5 bases and the J gene lost 4 bases, with 12 bases spanning the gap. CDR3 length equals 12 residues.

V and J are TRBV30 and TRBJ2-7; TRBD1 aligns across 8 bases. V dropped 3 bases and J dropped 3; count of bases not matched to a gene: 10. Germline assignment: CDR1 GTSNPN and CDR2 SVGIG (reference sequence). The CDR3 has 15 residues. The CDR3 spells CAWSWDRNTNYEQYF. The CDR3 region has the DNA TGTGCCTGGAGCTGGGACAGGAACACGAACTACGAGCAGTACTTC.

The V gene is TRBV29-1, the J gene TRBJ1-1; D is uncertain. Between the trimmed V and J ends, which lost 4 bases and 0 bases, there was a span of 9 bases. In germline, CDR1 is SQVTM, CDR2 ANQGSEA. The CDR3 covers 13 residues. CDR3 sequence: CSVAQSLNTEAFF. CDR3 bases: TGCAGCGTTGCACAATCGTTGAACACTGAAGCTTTCTTT. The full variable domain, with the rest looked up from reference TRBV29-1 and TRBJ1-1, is SAVISQKPSRDICQRGTSLTIQCQVDSQVTMMFWYRQQPGQSLTLIATANQGSEATYESGFVIDKFPISRPNLTFSTLTVSNMSPEDSSIYLCSVAQSLNTEAFFGQGTRLTVV.

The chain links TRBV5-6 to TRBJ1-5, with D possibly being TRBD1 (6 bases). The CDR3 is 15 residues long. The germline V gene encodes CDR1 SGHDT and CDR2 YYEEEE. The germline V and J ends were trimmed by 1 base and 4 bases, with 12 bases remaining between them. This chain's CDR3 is CASSLTGQTNQPQHF. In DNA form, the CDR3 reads TGTGCCAGCAGCTTGACTGGACAGACAAATCAGCCCCAGCATTTT.

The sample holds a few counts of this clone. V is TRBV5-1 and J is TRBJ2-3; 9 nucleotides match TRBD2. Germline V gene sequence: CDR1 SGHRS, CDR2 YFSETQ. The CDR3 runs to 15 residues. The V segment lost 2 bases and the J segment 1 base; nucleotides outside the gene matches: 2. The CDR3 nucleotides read TGCGCCAGCAGCTTTGCGGGGGGGGGCACAGATACGCAGTATTTT. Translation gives CASSFAGGGTDTQYF. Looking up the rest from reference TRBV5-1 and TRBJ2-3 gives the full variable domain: KAGVTQTPRYLIKTRGQQVTLSCSPISGHRSVSWYQQTPGQGLQFLFEYFSETQRNKGNFPGRFSGRQFSNSRSEMNVSTLELGDSALYLCASSFAGGGTDTQYFGPGTRLTVL.

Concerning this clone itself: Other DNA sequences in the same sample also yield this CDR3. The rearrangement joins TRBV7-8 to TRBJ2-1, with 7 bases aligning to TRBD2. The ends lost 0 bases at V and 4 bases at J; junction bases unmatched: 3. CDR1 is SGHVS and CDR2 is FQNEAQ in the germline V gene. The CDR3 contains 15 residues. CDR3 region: CASSLALAAYNEQFF. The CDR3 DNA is TGTGCCAGCAGCTTAGCGCTAGCGGCATACAATGAGCAGTTCTTC.

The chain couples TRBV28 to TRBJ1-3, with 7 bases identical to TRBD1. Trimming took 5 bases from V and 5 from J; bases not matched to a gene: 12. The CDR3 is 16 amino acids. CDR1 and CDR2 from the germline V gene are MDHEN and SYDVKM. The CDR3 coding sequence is TGTGCCAGCAGTGCCCCCCGGGACAGCTCCCGAAACACCATATATTTT. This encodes CASSAPRDSSRNTIYF.

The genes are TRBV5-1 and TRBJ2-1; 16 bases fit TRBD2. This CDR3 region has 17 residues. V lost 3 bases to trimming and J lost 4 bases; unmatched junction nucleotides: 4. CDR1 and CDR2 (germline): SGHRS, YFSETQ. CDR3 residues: CASSSGLAGGTYNEQFF. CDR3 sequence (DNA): TGCGCCAGCAGCTCGGGACTAGCGGGGGGGACGTACAATGAGCAGTTCTTC.

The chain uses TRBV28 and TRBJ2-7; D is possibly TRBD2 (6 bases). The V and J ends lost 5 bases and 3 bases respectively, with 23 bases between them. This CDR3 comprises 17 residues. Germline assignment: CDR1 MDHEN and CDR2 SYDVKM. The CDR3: CASSVPPSASRGYEQYF. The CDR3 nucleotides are TGTGCCAGCAGTGTCCCCCCTAGCGCTTCCAGAGGCTACGAGCAGTACTTC.